This T cell receptor beta chain was recovered during a study of T cell repertoires in cytomegalovirus infection. Each CDR3 protein is one row after TCRdb ran MiXCR on the reads. The sample shows just under 300,000 distinct CDR3 sequences, around 10% of them seen only once. The CDR3 extends over 16 amino acids. Germline loops: CDR1 SGHRS, CDR2 YFSETQ. Trimming pared 3 bases from V and 2 bases from J, leaving 16 bases between. The sequenced sample was PBMCs. This sequence originates from a human donor in good health (CMV status not recorded). Some clones in this sample may be carry-over from other donors' samples. The V and J genes are TRBV5-1 and TRBJ2-3; D gene uncertain. In DNA, the CDR3 is TGCGCCAGCAGCTCATACAGACCATTGATCACAGATACGCAGTATTTT. Residues: CASSSYRPLITDTQYF. Full variable domain (outside the CDR3, taken from reference TRBV5-1 and TRBJ2-3): KAGVTQTPRYLIKTRGQQVTLSCSPISGHRSVSWYQQTPGQGLQFLFEYFSETQRNKGNFPGRFSGRQFSNSRSEMNVSTLELGDSALYLCASSSYRPLITDTQYFGPGTRLTVL.